These 32 T cell receptor beta chains were all obtained from the same sample, sequenced in a study of blood T cells in healthy people across ages. Using a J-beta primer mix together with a sample-barcoded 5' primer, a second PCR was run for about 6 to 11 cycles. TCRdb redid the calling of the 5' RACE reads with MiXCR, one entry per CDR3 protein. The sample includes around 320,000 distinct CDR3 sequences, about 25% of them seen just once. The specimen sequenced was blood. The source is an older woman in good health.

This clonotype was seen a handful of times. The chain is built from TRBV6-6 and TRBJ2-1; 8 bases fit TRBD2. The J segment lost 9 bases and the V segment lost 2 bases, leaving 6 bases of the junction unmatched. The CDR3 length is 14 residues. CDR1 is MNHNY and CDR2 is SVGAGI in the germline V gene (reference sequence). The DNA for the CDR3 is TGTGCCAGCAGTTACGGGACTAGGGGAGTTGAGCAGTTCTTC. This codes for CASSYGTRGVEQFF.

This clonotype came up a few times. The chain carries TRBV6-1 and TRBJ2-4, with D possibly being TRBD1 (5 bases). Germline loops: CDR1 MNHNS, CDR2 SASEGT. The V and J ends lost 2 bases and 0 bases respectively, with 8 bases between them. The CDR3 loop spans 15 amino acids. CDR3 sequence: CASSEQGLAKNIQYF. Here the CDR3 DNA reads TGTGCCAGCAGTGAACAGGGTCTAGCCAAAAACATTCAGTACTTC.

The CDR3 DNA is TGTGCCACCAGTCGCGCTACTTACAATGAGCAGTTCTTC. Its protein product is CATSRATYNEQFF. V and J are TRBV24-1 and TRBJ2-1; no clear D gene. The V gene's germline CDR1 is KGHDR and CDR2 SFDVKD. This CDR3 has 13 residues. V lost 6 bases, J lost 4 bases, and 9 bases lay in between.

The genes are TRBV20-1 and TRBJ2-5; TRBD2 aligns across 10 bases. The CDR3 runs 16 residues. Per the germline V gene, CDR1 is DFQATT and CDR2 is SNEGSKA (reference sequence). Trimming took 3 bases from V and 1 from J; bases not matched to a gene: 8. The DNA for the CDR3 is TGCAGTGCTAGGAGTCGACTAGCGGGCCTCCAAGAGACCCAGTACTTC. It specifies CSARSRLAGLQETQYF.

The V and J genes are TRBV27 and TRBJ2-7; TRBD2 aligns across 8 bases. Germline V CDR1 and CDR2: MNHEY, SMNVEV (reference sequence). Losses at the gene ends were 7 bases for V and 2 bases for J; bases not matched to a gene: 7. This CDR3 region has 14 residues. In DNA, the CDR3 is TGTGCCAGCACCTCAACTAGCGGAACCTACGAGCAGTACTTC. Amino acid sequence: CASTSTSGTYEQYF.

The chain has TRBV4-1 and TRBJ1-3; D is unclear. Germline V gives CDR1 MGHRA, CDR2 YSYEKL. V was trimmed by 1 base and J by 2 bases, leaving 9 bases between them. The CDR3 covers 15 residues. The CDR3 spells CASSQVFSTGNTIYF. As DNA, the CDR3 is TGCGCCAGCAGCCAAGTTTTCAGCACTGGAAACACCATATATTTT.

The rearrangement links TRBV5-1 to TRBJ2-2; tentatively, D is TRBD1 (5 bases). The CDR3 runs 15 residues. Germline assignment: CDR1 SGHRS and CDR2 YFSETQ. Trimming left V 0 bases short and J 4 bases short, with 10 bases between. The CDR3 DNA reads TGCGCCAGCAGCTTGGGACAGTTTGCCACCGGGGAGCTGTTTTTT. This encodes CASSLGQFATGELFF.

This sequence joins TRBV28 and TRBJ2-3; 7 nucleotides align to TRBD1. Trimming at V came to 7 bases and at J to 1 base, leaving 11 bases not matched to a gene. The CDR3 is made up of 16 amino acids. Germline lookup yields CDR1 MDHEN and CDR2 SYDVKM. The DNA for the CDR3 is TGTGCCAGCACACAACAACAGGGGACAGGCACAGATACGCAGTATTTT. The encoded protein is CASTQQQGTGTDTQYF.

The rearrangement joins TRBV7-9 to TRBJ1-2; unclear D gene. Per germline, CDR1 SEHNR and CDR2 FQNEAQ (reference sequence). V lost 7 bases to trimming and J lost 3 bases, with 9 bases between them. The CDR3 spans 12 residues. DNA of the CDR3: TGTGCCAGCACCCTCGGGGACTATGGCTACACCTTC. Its protein is CASTLGDYGYTF.

A word on this clonotype: A much bigger clone sits one base away, suggesting this may be a read error. The rearrangement links TRBV7-9 to TRBJ2-7; the match to TRBD1 covers 9 bases. Germline values: CDR1 SEHNR, CDR2 FQNEAQ (reference sequence). The CDR3 runs to 13 residues. Losses at the gene ends were 6 bases for V and 2 bases for J; bases not matched to a gene: 2. The CDR3 protein is CASRRQGAYEQYF. In DNA form, the CDR3 reads TGTGCCAGCAGACGACAGGGGGCCTACGAGCAGTACTTC.

The V call is TRBV29-1, the J call TRBJ2-7; 7 positions agree with TRBD2. Germline CDR1 is SQVTM and CDR2 is ANQGSEA. V gave up 6 bases and J gave up 3 bases; unmatched junction bases: 11. This CDR3 is built from 14 residues. CDR3 loop: CSVTPRTSGYEQYF. CDR3 nucleotide sequence: TGCAGCGTCACTCCGCGGACTAGTGGCTACGAGCAGTACTTC.

J is TRBJ1-2 and V is TRBV11-2; D perhaps matches TRBD1 (6 bases). V was pared by 8 bases and J by 4 bases, with 20 bases between. The germline V gene has CDR1 SGHAT and CDR2 FQNNGV. The CDR3 sequence is 15 residues long. The chain's CDR3 is CASSGGGRLSYGYTF. Written as DNA, the CDR3 is TGTGCCAGCTCCGGGGGGGGGCGCCTTAGCTATGGCTACACCTTC.

This clonotype was seen a few times. This chain uses TRBV29-1 with TRBJ2-3, with D possibly being TRBD1 or TRBD2 (5 bases each). The germline gives CDR1 SQVTM, CDR2 ANQGSEA. V lost 4 bases to trimming and J lost 1 base, with 21 bases between them. This CDR3 comprises 17 residues. The CDR3 loop is CSVGGRSTAQRTDTQYF. In DNA, the CDR3 is TGCAGCGTTGGGGGACGGTCTACCGCTCAGCGCACAGATACGCAGTATTTT.

In this sample, this clonotype turned up a few times. The chain has TRBV20-1 and TRBJ1-1, with D perhaps matching TRBD1 (6 bases). CDR1 is DFQATT and CDR2 is SNEGSKA in the germline V gene (reference sequence). This CDR3 region has 13 residues. V gave up 7 bases and J gave up 5 bases, with 17 bases separating them. Here the CDR3 reads CSVWTVKDTEAFF. The CDR3 DNA reads TGCAGTGTTTGGACAGTGAAGGATACTGAAGCTTTCTTT.

This chain joins TRBV4-2 and TRBJ1-1; D is perhaps TRBD1 (5 bases). The germline V and J ends were trimmed by 0 bases and 1 base, with 12 bases remaining between them. The CDR3 totals 16 residues. Looked up from germline, CDR1 is LGHNA and CDR2 is YNFKEQ. CDR3 DNA sequence: TGTGCCAGCAGCCAAGAGAGAGGCAGGGCGAACACTGAAGCTTTCTTT. Protein: CASSQERGRANTEAFF.

This clonotype has more than one count but fewer than ten. This chain connects TRBV19 to TRBJ1-4; no firm D call. CDR3 length: 14 amino acids. Trimming pared 6 bases from V and 3 bases from J, leaving 11 bases between. Germline-derived CDR1 and CDR2 are LNHDA and SQIVND (reference sequence). Written as DNA, the CDR3 is TGTGCCAGTAGATTTGGGATATCTAATGAAAAACTGTTTTTT. Its protein is CASRFGISNEKLFF.

The chain combines TRBV7-9 with TRBJ2-5, with 8 bases that match TRBD1. There are 13 residues in the CDR3. The V and J ends lost 8 bases and 6 bases, in that order; junction bases with no gene match: 8. Germline V CDR1 and CDR2: SEHNR, FQNEAQ (reference sequence). DNA of the CDR3: TGTGCCAGCCCCCCAGGGGGCCCACAGACCCAGTACTTC. It translates to CASPPGGPQTQYF.

This clonotype was counted a few times. The chain has TRBV19 and TRBJ2-1; D is unclear. V lost 4 bases to trimming and J lost 0 bases, with 13 bases between them. CDR1 is LNHDA, CDR2 SQIVND, per germline (reference sequence). The CDR3 consists of 16 residues. The CDR3 here is CASSKFSQSSYNEQFF. Written as DNA, the CDR3 is TGTGCCAGTAGTAAGTTCAGCCAAAGCTCCTACAATGAGCAGTTCTTC. Full variable domain (missing parts from reference TRBV19 and TRBJ2-1): DGGITQSPKYLFRKEGQNVTLSCEQNLNHDAMYWYRQDPGQGLRLIYYSQIVNDFQKGDIAEGYSVSREKKESFPLTVTSAQKNPTAFYLCASSKFSQSSYNEQFFGPGTRLTVL.

The rearrangement links TRBV2 to TRBJ2-5; D could derive from TRBD1 or TRBD2 (6 bases each). Trimming shortened V by 6 bases and J by 4 bases, and 12 bases separated the two germline ends. The CDR3 contains 13 residues. Germline CDR1 SNHLY, CDR2 FYNNEI. CDR3: CASRDRRGETQYF. CDR3 coding DNA: TGTGCCAGCAGAGACAGGAGGGGAGAGACCCAGTACTTC.

This clonotype appeared many times. One junction end disagrees with the germline gene, perhaps due to a read error. J is TRBJ2-5 and V is TRBV12-3 or TRBV12-4; D unresolved. The CDR3 extends over 12 amino acids. CDR3 residues: CASSLDRETQYF. The DNA for the CDR3 is TGTGCCAGCAGCTTAGATAGGGAGACCCAGTACTTC.

This clonotype qualifies as medium-sized. The gene calls are TRBV11-3 and TRBJ1-2; D remains unclear. CDR1 and CDR2 (germline): SGHNT, YENEEA. Trimming removed 3 bases at V and 4 bases at J, with 9 bases between. The CDR3 is made up of 13 amino acids. The CDR3 DNA follows: TGTGCCAGCAGCTTCACAGAACGCTATGGCTACACCTTC. This translates into CASSFTERYGYTF. Full variable domain (outside the CDR3, taken from reference TRBV11-3 and TRBJ1-2): EAGVVQSPRYKIIEKKQPVAFWCNPISGHNTLYWYLQNLGQGPELLIRYENEEAVDDSQLPKDRFSAERLKGVDSTLKIQPAELGDSAVYLCASSFTERYGYTFGSGTRLTVV.

This clonotype was seen more than once but under ten times. The chain links TRBV20-1 to TRBJ2-4, with 10 bases that match TRBD1. The germline CDR1 and CDR2 sequences are DFQATT and SNEGSKA (reference sequence). V lost 7 bases and J lost 6; bases outside the gene matches: 9. This CDR3 has 14 residues. For the CDR3, the DNA is TGCAGTGTATATCTTAGACAGGGGGCAAACATTCAGTACTTC. Its protein product is CSVYLRQGANIQYF.

This clonotype was detected ten times or more. The chain employs TRBV18 and TRBJ2-5; D is possibly TRBD2 (6 bases). CDR1 is KGHSH and CDR2 is LQKENI in the germline V gene. The germline V and J ends were trimmed by 3 bases and 3 bases, with 8 bases remaining between them. This CDR3 is built from 13 residues. The CDR3 DNA reads TGTGCCAGCTCACCTCGCGGGAAAGAGACCCAGTACTTC. Translated: CASSPRGKETQYF.

The DNA for the CDR3 is TGTGCCAGCAGTGTAACCGGGACCCTGCGGGAGACCCAGTACTTC. Its protein product is CASSVTGTLRETQYF. The genes are TRBV25-1 and TRBJ2-5; D may match TRBD1 or TRBD2 (5 bases each). The CDR3 is 15 residues long. CDR1 is MGHDK and CDR2 is SYGVNS in the germline V gene. V lost 4 bases to trimming and J lost 5 bases, with 17 bases between them. Variable domain in full (rest from reference TRBV25-1 and TRBJ2-5): EADIYQTPRYLVIGTGKKITLECSQTMGHDKMYWYQQDPGMELHLIHYSYGVNSTEKGDLSSESTVSRIRTEHFPLTLESARPSHTSQYLCASSVTGTLRETQYFGPGTRLLVL.

This clonotype was observed a few times. The chain combines TRBV5-1 with TRBJ2-7, with 12 bases lining up with TRBD2. The CDR3 loop spans 16 amino acids. Unmatched junction bases numbered 6, after V lost 4 bases and J lost 1 base. Germline CDR1 is SGHRS and CDR2 is YFSETQ. The CDR3: CASSRDLAGGSYEQYF. CDR3 nucleotides: TGCGCCAGCAGCCGCGATCTAGCGGGAGGGTCCTACGAGCAGTACTTC.

The V and J genes are TRBV7-2 and TRBJ2-2, with 7 positions matching TRBD1. The CDR3 is made up of 16 amino acids. From germline, CDR1 is SGHTA and CDR2 FQGNSA. J was trimmed by 6 bases and V by 1 base; bases with no gene match: 8. The CDR3 DNA follows: TGTGCCAGCAGCTTAGGATCCCCCAGGGGGTCCGGGGAGCTGTTTTTT. As protein: CASSLGSPRGSGELFF.

With regard to this clonotype: At one of its ends the junction is not consistent with the germline gene, which may arise from a read error. The chain is built from TRBV7-9 and TRBJ2-3; TRBD2 matches 13 bases. The CDR3 loop spans 16 amino acids. Germline V lookup: CDR1 SEHNR, CDR2 FQNEAQ (reference sequence). The CDR3 sequence is CASSAGTSGGGDTQYF. The CDR3 DNA is TGTGCTAGCAGCGCCGGAACTAGCGGGGGGGGAGATACGCAGTATTTT.

This clonotype was seen at least ten times. The chain is built from TRBV20-1 and TRBJ2-3; D gene unclear. The germline gives CDR1 DFQATT, CDR2 SNEGSKA (reference sequence). Trimming shortened V by 8 bases and J by 1 base, and 10 bases separated the two germline ends. This CDR3 region has 12 residues. CDR3 bases: TGCAGTTCTAACAGAGGCACAGATACGCAGTATTTT. Residues: CSSNRGTDTQYF.

This clonotype was recorded many times. V gene TRBV2 combines with J gene TRBJ2-5; D is perhaps TRBD1 (5 bases). The V end was cut by 5 bases, the J end by 4 bases, with 11 bases between. The CDR3 totals 13 residues. The germline CDR1 and CDR2 sequences are SNHLY and FYNNEI. CDR3 residues: CASSPLGRETQYF. The DNA of the CDR3 is TGTGCCAGCAGTCCCCTGGGGCGAGAGACCCAGTACTTC.

The chain recombines TRBV27 with TRBJ2-3; D uncertain. The CDR3 has 14 residues. Germline V gene sequence: CDR1 MNHEY, CDR2 SMNVEV (reference sequence). V was shortened by 5 bases and J by 1 base, with 10 bases between the two germline ends. The CDR3 sequence: CASSTSWGTDTQYF. The CDR3 DNA reads TGTGCCAGCAGTACCTCTTGGGGCACAGATACGCAGTATTTT.

The chain combines TRBV11-1 with TRBJ1-2, with 10 bases aligning to TRBD1. V lost 5 bases and J lost 9; bases outside the gene matches: 9. Germline CDR1 SGHAT, CDR2 FQDESV (reference sequence). This CDR3 has 14 residues. CDR3 in amino acids: CASSLSRDRGRYTF. The CDR3 DNA reads as TGTGCCAGCAGCCTAAGCCGGGACAGGGGTCGCTACACCTTC.

The count of this clonotype is one. The chain combines TRBV20-1 with TRBJ2-3; a possible D gene is TRBD2 (5 bases). The ends were cut back, 4 bases at V and 6 bases at J, with 17 bases in the middle. Germline V CDR1 and CDR2: DFQATT, SNEGSKA (reference sequence). CDR3 length: 14 amino acids. This CDR3 is CSATASYHGDTQYF. The CDR3 DNA sequence: TGCAGTGCTACCGCTAGCTACCATGGCGATACGCAGTATTTT.